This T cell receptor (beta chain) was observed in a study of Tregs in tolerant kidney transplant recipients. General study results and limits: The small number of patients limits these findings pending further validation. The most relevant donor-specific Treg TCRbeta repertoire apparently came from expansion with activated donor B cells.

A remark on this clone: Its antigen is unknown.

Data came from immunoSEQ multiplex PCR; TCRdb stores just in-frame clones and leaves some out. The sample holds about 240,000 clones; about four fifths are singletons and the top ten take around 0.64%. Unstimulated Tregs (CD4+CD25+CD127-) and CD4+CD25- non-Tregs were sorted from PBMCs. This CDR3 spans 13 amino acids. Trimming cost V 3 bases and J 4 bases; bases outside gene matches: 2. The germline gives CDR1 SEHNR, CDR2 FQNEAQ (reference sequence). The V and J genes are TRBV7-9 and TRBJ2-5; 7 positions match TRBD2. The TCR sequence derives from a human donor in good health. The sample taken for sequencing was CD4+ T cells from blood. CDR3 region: CASSLTSTETQYF. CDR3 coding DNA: TGTGCCAGCAGCTTGACTAGCACAGAGACCCAGTACTTC. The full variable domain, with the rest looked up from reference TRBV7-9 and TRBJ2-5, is DTGVSQNPRHKITKRGQNVTFRCDPISEHNRLYWYRQTLGQGPEFLTYFQNEAQLEKSRLLSDRFSAERPKGSFSTLEIQRTEQGDSAMYLCASSLTSTETQYFGPGTRLLVL.